Sequencing of this T cell receptor (beta chain) was carried out in a study of cytomegalovirus exposure and HLA in healthy donors. General study points: Subsequent analysis showed first-cohort TCR clusters tending to co-occur in 120 or so validation repertoires. Across donors, most TCRs were seen rarely, yet some public ones were widespread.

Libraries were prepared by immunoSEQ multiplex PCR; TCRdb keeps only in-frame clonotypes and omits some of them. The data show some 130,000 clones, approximately 84% seen once. Per the germline V gene, CDR1 is MDHEN and CDR2 is SYDVKM. This CDR3 spans 12 amino acids. With 6 bases removed from V and 7 bases from J, the gap between germline ends came to 7 bases. Of note for this clone: What it binds is unknown.

The TCR comes from a woman in her 30s in good health and CMV-seronegative. The V gene is TRBV28, the J gene TRBJ1-6, with unresolved D. Sequenced: PBMCs. CDR3 protein: CASRDNNSPLHF. CDR3 bases: TGTGCCAGCAGAGACAACAATTCACCCCTCCACTTT.